These T cell receptor beta chains were read from a single sample in a study of T cells in Graves' hyperthyroidism and ophthalmopathy. TCRdb recomputed calls from the multiplex PCR reads with MiXCR, one row per CDR3 protein. The sample has about 290,000 distinct CDR3 sequences; roughly 13% are singletons. The sample taken for sequencing was blood. All receptors derive from a woman between 25 and 40 years old with Graves' hyperthyroidism that later progressed to Graves' ophthalmopathy. Each CDR3 is given with its conserved first and last residue. Each record gives: J gene, D gene, V gene, clone size, CDR3 protein, CDR3 DNA. The D gene is left open where the match is weak. Clone size appears in some rows only: once, few, many, or a class for an expanded clone.

TRBJ2-7 TRBD1 TRBV30 many CAWSPRQGEISYEQYF TGTGCCTGGAGCCCCCGACAGGGAGAGATCTCCTACGAGCAGTACTTC
TRBJ1-1 TRBD1 TRBV6-1 many CASRRPGGWNTEAFF TGTGCCAGCAGACGCCCAGGGGGGTGGAACACTGAAGCTTTCTTT
TRBJ1-5 - TRBV15 few CATSEQLYSNQPQHF TGTGCCACCAGCGAGCAGCTATATAGCAATCAGCCCCAGCATTTT
TRBJ2-1 - TRBV6-5 few CASSYSSGRYVENEQFF TGTGCCAGCAGTTATTCGAGTGGGCGGTATGTGGAGAATGAGCAGTTCTTC
TRBJ1-2 TRBD1 TRBV15 few CATSSGTGQGPYGYTF TGTGCCACCAGCAGTGGAACCGGACAGGGCCCCTATGGCTACACCTTC
TRBJ2-3 TRBD1 TRBV30 - CAWRTGMGTEGTDTQYF TGTGCCTGGAGGACGGGAATGGGGACAGAGGGCACAGATACGCAGTATTTT
TRBJ1-2 TRBD1 TRBV6-5 many CASSYIRTGGNYGYTF TGTGCCAGCAGTTACATCAGGACAGGGGGCAACTATGGCTACACCTTC
TRBJ1-6 TRBD1 TRBV20-1 many CSAPSGGATPLHF TGCAGTGCTCCCTCAGGGGGTGCAACACCCCTCCACTTT
TRBJ2-2 - TRBV7-9 many CASSLGHPNTGELFF TGTGCCAGCAGCTTAGGGCACCCGAACACCGGGGAGCTGTTTTTT
TRBJ1-6 TRBD1 TRBV11-2 - CASGLYPPGGYNSPLHF TGTGCCAGCGGATTGTACCCCCCAGGGGGCTATAATTCACCCCTCCACTTT
TRBJ2-6 TRBD1 TRBV5-1 many CASGTEFVSGANVLTF TGCGCCAGTGGGACAGAATTTGTCTCTGGGGCCAACGTCCTGACTTTC
TRBJ2-1 - TRBV4-3 few CASSQDSPTISYNEQFF TGCGCCAGCAGCCAAGATTCCCCGACTATCTCCTACAATGAGCAGTTCTTC
TRBJ2-3 - TRBV20-1 many CSATVSADTQYF TGCAGTGCTACCGTTTCCGCGGATACGCAGTATTTT
TRBJ2-1 TRBD1 TRBV5-1 many CASSHDRGSYNEQFF TGCGCCAGCAGCCATGACAGGGGGTCCTACAATGAGCAGTTCTTC
TRBJ1-2 - TRBV7-8 many CASSYDRNYGYTF TGTGCCAGCAGCTACGACAGAAACTATGGCTACACCTTC
TRBJ2-7 TRBD1 TRBV30 many CAWSETGQGHEQYF TGTGCCTGGAGCGAGACCGGACAGGGCCACGAGCAGTACTTC
TRBJ1-1 - TRBV27 many CASSLSGGRTEAFF TGTGCCAGCAGTTTATCTGGGGGGAGAACTGAAGCTTTCTTT
TRBJ2-7 - TRBV5-6 - CASSFSLLDYEQYF TGTGCCAGCAGCTTTTCACTTTTGGACTACGAGCAGTACTTC
TRBJ2-2 TRBD1 TRBV9 - CASRGQKNTGELFF TGTGCCAGCCGGGGACAGAAGAACACCGGGGAGCTGTTTTTT
TRBJ2-7 TRBD2 TRBV29-1 many CSVGLAGFEQYF TGCAGCGTTGGACTAGCGGGATTCGAGCAGTACTTC